These 3 T cell receptor beta chains share one sample of origin, sequenced in a study of control samples from healthy donors and cancer patients. The data were produced by immunoSEQ multiplex PCR, yet TCRdb's version contains in-frame clones alone and is incomplete. The top ten clones hold 1.5% to 2.5% of a sample with roughly 99,000 clones, about four fifths of them seen once. Sequencing was done on a sample of blood. Receptor source: a man aged 55-75 years in good health.

The V call is TRBV6-5, the J call TRBJ1-1; 8 bases fit TRBD1. Germline lookup yields CDR1 MNHEY and CDR2 SVGAGI. This CDR3 contains 15 residues. The J segment lost 1 base and the V segment lost 5 bases, leaving 6 bases of the junction unmatched. This CDR3 reads CASSTRGRGNTEAFF. The CDR3 nucleotides read TGTGCCAGCAGTACCAGGGGGCGAGGGAACACTGAAGCTTTCTTT.

The rearrangement links TRBV3-1 (or the pseudogene TRBV3-2) to TRBJ2-3, with TRBD2 matching 11 bases. The CDR3 length is 18 residues. V lost 0 bases and J lost 4; bases outside the gene matches: 9. Germline lookup yields CDR1 LGHDT and CDR2 YNNKEL (reference sequence). CDR3 bases: TGTGCCAGCAGCCAAGAGCGCCACCGGACTAGCGGGCCAGATACGCAGTATTTT. Translation gives CASSQERHRTSGPDTQYF.

This clone was observed a few times. The chain is built from TRBV7-9 and TRBJ1-5; D ambiguous. Germline V lookup: CDR1 SEHNR, CDR2 FQNEAQ (reference sequence). The CDR3 contains 13 residues. Trimming took off 8 bases at V and 6 bases at J, with 14 bases between the two ends. This CDR3 is CASCHEDGQPQHF. CDR3 bases: TGTGCCAGCTGCCATGAGGACGGTCAGCCCCAGCATTTT. Drawing the rest from reference TRBV7-9 and TRBJ1-5, the complete variable domain is DTGVSQNPRHKITKRGQNVTFRCDPISEHNRLYWYRQTLGQGPEFLTYFQNEAQLEKSRLLSDRFSAERPKGSFSTLEIQRTEQGDSAMYLCASCHEDGQPQHFGDGTRLSIL.